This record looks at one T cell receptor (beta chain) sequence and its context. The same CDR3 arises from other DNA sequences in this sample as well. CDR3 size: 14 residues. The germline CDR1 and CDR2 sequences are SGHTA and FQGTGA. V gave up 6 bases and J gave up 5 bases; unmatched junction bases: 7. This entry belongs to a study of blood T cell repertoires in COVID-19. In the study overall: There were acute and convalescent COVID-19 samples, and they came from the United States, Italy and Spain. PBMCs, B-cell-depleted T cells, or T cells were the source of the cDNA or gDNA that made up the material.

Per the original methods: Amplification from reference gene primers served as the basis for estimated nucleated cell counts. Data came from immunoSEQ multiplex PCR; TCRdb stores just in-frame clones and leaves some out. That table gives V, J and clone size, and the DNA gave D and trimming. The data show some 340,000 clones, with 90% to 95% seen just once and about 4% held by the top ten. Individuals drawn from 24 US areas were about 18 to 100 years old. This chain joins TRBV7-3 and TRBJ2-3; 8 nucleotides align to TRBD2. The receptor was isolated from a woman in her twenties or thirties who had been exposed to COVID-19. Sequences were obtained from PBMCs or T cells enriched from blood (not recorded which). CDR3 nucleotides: TGTGCCAGCAGTTCCAGCGGGGGTGGAGATACGCAGTATTTT. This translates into CASSSSGGGDTQYF.